This T cell receptor (beta chain) originates from a study of technical replicates of blood from a handful of donors listed by TCRdb under 2017. Library preparation employed the immunoSEQ multiplex PCR assay. As stored in TCRdb, this immuneACCESS dataset retains in-frame rearrangements with V and J assigned. A fraction of the clones does not appear; measured against another copy, unresolved V genes explain less than half of the discrepancy, and the remainder lacks a known reason. For this sample there are over 90,000 clones; roughly 95% appear just once. The ten most abundant clones make up approximately 0.37% of the sample. For this chain, trimming is 5 bases at the V end and 5 bases at the J end, and the number of junction bases without a gene match is 7. For CDR1 and CDR2, the germline V gene lists SGHVS and FQNEAQ. The CDR3 spans 14 residues, from the cysteine through the phenylalanine. The read is trimmed to its CDR3 DNA, 42 bases read in frame from base 1.

In regard to this clone: The antigen this receptor binds is unknown. Within one base of it there is no much larger clone, and no base qualities were kept.

The sequenced sample consisted of T cells isolated from PBMCs. This receptor was identified in a human donor in good health. The sequence is built from TRBV7-8 and TRBJ2-7; 9 bases in the junction line up with TRBD2. The nucleotides are TGTGCCAGCAGCGCTAGCGGGACCAGGAACGAGCAGTACTTC. Its coded protein is CASSASGTRNEQYF.